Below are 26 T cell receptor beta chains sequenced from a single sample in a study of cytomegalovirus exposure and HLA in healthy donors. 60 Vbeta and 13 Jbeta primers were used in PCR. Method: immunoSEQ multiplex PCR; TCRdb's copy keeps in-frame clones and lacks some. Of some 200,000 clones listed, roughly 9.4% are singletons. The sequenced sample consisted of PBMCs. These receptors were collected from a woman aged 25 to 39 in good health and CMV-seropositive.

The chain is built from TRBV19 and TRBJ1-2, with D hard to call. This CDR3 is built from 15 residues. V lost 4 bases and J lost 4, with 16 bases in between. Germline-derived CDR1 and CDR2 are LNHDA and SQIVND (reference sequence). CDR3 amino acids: CASSREGLVGYGYTF. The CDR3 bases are TGTGCCAGTAGTAGAGAGGGCCTTGTTGGCTATGGCTACACCTTC.

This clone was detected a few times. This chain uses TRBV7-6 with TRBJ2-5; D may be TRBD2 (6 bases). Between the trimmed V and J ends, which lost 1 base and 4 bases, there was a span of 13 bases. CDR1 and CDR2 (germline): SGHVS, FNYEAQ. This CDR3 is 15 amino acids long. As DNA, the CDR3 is TGTGCCAGCAGCTTAGTTACGGGAGATGCAGAGACCCAGTACTTC. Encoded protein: CASSLVTGDAETQYF.

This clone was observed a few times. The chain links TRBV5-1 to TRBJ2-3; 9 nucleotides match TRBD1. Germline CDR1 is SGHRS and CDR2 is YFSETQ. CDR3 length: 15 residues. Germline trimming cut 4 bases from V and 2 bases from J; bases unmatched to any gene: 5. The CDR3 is CASSKNRGPTDTQYF. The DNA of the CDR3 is TGCGCCAGCAGCAAAAACAGGGGGCCCACAGATACGCAGTATTTT.

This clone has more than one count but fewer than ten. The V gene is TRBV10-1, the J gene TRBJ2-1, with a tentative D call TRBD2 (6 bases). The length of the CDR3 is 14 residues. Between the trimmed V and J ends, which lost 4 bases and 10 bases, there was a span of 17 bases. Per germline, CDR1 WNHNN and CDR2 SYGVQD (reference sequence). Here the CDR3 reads CASSVGGPQGEQFF. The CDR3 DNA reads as TGCGCCAGCAGTGTCGGGGGACCCCAAGGGGAGCAGTTCTTC.

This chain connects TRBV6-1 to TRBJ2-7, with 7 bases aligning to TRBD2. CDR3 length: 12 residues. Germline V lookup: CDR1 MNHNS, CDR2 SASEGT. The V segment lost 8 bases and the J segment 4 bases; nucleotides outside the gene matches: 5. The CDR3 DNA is TGTGCCAGCGTGGGAGGGCCTTACGAGCAGTACTTC. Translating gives CASVGGPYEQYF.

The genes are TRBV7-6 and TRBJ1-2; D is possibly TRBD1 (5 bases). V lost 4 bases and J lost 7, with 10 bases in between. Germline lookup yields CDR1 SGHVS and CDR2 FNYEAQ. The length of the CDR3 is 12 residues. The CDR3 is CASSSRGGGYTF. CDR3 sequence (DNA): TGTGCCAGCAGCTCACGGGGGGGTGGCTACACCTTC.

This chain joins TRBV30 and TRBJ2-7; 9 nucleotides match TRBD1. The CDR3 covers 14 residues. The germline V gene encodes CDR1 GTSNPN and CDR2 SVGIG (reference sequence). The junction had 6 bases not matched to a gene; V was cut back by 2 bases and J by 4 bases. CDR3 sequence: CAWSRGTGSYEQYF. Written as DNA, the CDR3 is TGTGCCTGGAGTCGCGGGACAGGGTCATACGAGCAGTACTTC.

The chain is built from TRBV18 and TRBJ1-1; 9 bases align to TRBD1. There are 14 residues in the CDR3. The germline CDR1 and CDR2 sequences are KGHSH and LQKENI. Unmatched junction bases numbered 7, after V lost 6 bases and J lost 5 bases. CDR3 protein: CASSKDRGYTEAFF. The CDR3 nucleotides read TGTGCCAGCTCCAAGGACAGGGGATATACTGAAGCTTTCTTT.

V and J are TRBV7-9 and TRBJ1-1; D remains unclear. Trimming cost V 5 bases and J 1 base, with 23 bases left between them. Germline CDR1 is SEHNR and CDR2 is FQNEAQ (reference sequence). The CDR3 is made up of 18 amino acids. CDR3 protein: CASSQVARLTEGNTEAFF. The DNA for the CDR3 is TGTGCCAGCAGCCAAGTAGCTCGTCTGACCGAGGGGAACACTGAAGCTTTCTTT. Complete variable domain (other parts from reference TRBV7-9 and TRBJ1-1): DTGVSQNPRHKITKRGQNVTFRCDPISEHNRLYWYRQTLGQGPEFLTYFQNEAQLEKSRLLSDRFSAERPKGSFSTLEIQRTEQGDSAMYLCASSQVARLTEGNTEAFFGQGTRLTVV.

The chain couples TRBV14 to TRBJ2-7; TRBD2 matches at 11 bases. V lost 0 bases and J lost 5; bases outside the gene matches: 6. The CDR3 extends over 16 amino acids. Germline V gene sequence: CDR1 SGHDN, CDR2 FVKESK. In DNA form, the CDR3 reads TGTGCCAGCAGCCAAGATACGGCTAGCGGGAGGAACGAGCAGTACTTC. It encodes CASSQDTASGRNEQYF.

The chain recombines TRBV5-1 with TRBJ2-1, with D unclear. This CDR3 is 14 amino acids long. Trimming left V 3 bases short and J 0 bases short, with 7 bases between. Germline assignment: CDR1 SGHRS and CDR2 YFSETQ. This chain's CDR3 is CASSSSSSYNEQFF. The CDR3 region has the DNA TGCGCCAGCAGCTCTTCTAGCTCCTACAATGAGCAGTTCTTC.

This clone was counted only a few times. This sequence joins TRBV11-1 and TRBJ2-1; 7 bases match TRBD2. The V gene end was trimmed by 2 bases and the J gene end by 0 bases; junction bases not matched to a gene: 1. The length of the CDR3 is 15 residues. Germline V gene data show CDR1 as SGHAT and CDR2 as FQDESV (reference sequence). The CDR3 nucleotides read TGTGCCAGCAGCTTAAGCGGGACCTCCTACAATGAGCAGTTCTTC. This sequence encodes CASSLSGTSYNEQFF.

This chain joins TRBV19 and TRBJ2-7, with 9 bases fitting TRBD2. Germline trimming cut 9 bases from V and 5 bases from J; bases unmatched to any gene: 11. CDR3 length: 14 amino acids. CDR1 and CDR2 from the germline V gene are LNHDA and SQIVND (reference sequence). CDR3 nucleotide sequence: TGTGCCAGCCGGCATAGCGGGAGAAGCGACGAGCAGTACTTC. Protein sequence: CASRHSGRSDEQYF.

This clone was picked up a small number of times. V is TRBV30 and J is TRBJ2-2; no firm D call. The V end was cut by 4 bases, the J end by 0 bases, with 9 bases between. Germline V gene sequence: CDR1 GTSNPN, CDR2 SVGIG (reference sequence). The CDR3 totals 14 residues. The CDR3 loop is CAWIKAANTGELFF. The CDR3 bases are TGTGCCTGGATCAAGGCGGCGAACACCGGGGAGCTGTTTTTT.

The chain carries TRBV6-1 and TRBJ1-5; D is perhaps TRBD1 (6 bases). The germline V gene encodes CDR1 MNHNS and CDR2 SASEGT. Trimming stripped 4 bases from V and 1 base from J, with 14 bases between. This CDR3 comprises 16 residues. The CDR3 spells CASSGGHRESNQPQHF. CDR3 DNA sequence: TGTGCCAGCAGTGGAGGTCACAGGGAAAGCAATCAGCCCCAGCATTTT.

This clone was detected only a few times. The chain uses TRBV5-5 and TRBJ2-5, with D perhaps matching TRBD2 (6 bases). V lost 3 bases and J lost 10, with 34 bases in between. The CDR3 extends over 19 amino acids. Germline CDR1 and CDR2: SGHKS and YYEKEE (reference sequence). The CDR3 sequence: CASSSYSPAPGVSKRDQYF. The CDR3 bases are TGTGCCAGCAGCTCCTACTCCCCAGCCCCGGGGGTGTCTAAGAGAGACCAGTACTTC.

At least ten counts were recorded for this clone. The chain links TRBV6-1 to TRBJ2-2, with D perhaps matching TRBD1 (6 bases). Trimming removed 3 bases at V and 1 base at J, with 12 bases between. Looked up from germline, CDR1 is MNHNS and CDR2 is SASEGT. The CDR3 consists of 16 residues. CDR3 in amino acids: CASSDGQLRNTGELFF. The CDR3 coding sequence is TGTGCCAGCAGTGATGGACAGCTCCGGAACACCGGGGAGCTGTTTTTT.

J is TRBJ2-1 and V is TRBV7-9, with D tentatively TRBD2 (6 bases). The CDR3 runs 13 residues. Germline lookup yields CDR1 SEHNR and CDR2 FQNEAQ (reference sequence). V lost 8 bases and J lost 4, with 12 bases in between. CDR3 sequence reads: CASGTSGYNEQFF. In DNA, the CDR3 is TGTGCCAGCGGGACTTCGGGGTACAATGAGCAGTTCTTC. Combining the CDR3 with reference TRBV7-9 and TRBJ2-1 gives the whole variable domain DTGVSQNPRHKITKRGQNVTFRCDPISEHNRLYWYRQTLGQGPEFLTYFQNEAQLEKSRLLSDRFSAERPKGSFSTLEIQRTEQGDSAMYLCASGTSGYNEQFFGPGTRLTVL.

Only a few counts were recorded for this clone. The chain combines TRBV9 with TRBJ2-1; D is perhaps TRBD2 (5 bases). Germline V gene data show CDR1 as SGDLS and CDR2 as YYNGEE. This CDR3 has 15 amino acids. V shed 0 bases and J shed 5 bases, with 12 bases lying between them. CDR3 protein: CASSVETSFHNEQFF. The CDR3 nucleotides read TGTGCCAGCAGCGTAGAAACTAGTTTCCACAATGAGCAGTTCTTC.

The CDR3: CASSPDRVDKQYF. The CDR3 nucleotides are TGTGCCAGCAGTCCGGACAGGGTGGACAAGCAGTACTTC. The rearrangement links TRBV28 to TRBJ2-7; 8 bases are a match to TRBD1. The length of the CDR3 is 13 residues. V was pared by 5 bases and J by 8 bases, with 8 bases of the junction left unmatched. The germline V gene has CDR1 MDHEN and CDR2 SYDVKM. Based on the CDR3 plus reference TRBV28 and TRBJ2-7, the full variable domain is DVKVTQSSRYLVKRTGEKVFLECVQDMDHENMFWYRQDPGLGLRLIYFSYDVKMKEKGDIPEGYSVSREKKERFSLILESASTNQTSMYLCASSPDRVDKQYFGPGTRLTVT.

CDR3 residues: CASRARGQGNQPQHF. CDR3 sequence (DNA): TGTGCCAGCAGGGCCCGTGGACAGGGCAATCAGCCCCAGCATTTT. The chain couples TRBV5-8 to TRBJ1-5, with TRBD1 identical over 7 bases. There are 15 residues in the CDR3. Germline CDR1 SGHTS, CDR2 YDEGEE. J lost 2 bases, V lost 5 bases, and 7 bases had no gene match.

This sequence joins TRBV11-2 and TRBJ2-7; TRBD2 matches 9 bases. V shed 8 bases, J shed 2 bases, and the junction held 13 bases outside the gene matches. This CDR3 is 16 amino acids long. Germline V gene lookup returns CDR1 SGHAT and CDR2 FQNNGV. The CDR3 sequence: CASGRLAVPKPYEQYF. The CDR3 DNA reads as TGTGCCAGCGGACGACTAGCGGTCCCGAAACCCTACGAGCAGTACTTC.

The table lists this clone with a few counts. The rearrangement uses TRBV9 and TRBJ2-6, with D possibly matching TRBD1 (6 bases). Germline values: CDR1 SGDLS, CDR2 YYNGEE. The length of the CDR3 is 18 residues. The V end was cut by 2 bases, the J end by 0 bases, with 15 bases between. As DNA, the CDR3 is TGTGCCAGCAGCGTGACAGGAGCCGTCCACTCTGGGGCCAACGTCCTGACTTTC. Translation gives CASSVTGAVHSGANVLTF.

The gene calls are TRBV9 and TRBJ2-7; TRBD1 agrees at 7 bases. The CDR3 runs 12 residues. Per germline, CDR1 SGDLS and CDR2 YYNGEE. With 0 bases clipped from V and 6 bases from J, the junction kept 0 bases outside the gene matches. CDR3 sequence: CASSVDRGEQYF. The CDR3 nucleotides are TGTGCCAGCAGCGTAGACAGGGGCGAGCAGTACTTC.

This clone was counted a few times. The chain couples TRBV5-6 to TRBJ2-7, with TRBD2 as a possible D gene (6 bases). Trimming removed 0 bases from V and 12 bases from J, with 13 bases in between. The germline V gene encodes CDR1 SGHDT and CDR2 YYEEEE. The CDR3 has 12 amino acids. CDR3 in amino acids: CASSLGGEIRYF. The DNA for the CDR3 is TGTGCCAGCAGCTTGGGGGGGGAGATCAGGTACTTC.

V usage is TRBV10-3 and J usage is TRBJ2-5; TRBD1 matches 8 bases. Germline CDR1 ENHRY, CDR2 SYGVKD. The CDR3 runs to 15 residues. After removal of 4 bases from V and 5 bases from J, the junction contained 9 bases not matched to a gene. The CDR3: CAISAPDRGGETQYF. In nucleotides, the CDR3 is TGTGCCATCAGTGCACCCGACAGGGGAGGCGAGACCCAGTACTTC.